The clone carrying this TCR beta chain occurred a few times. This entry comes from a study of T-cell memory formation after mild COVID-19. For the study at large: TCR clusters were mostly donor specific.

CDR3 length equals 16 residues. V shed 1 base and J shed 3 bases, with 14 bases lying between them. Germline CDR1 is SGHVS and CDR2 is FQNEAQ. TCR alpha and TCR beta cDNA libraries carrying sample barcodes and UMIs came from 5'RACE with constant-segment primers. A single record per CDR3 protein comes from TCRdb applying MiXCR to the 5' RACE reads. The sample yields 550,000 to 700,000 distinct CDR3 sequences, 15% to 20% seen once. Sequences were obtained from PBMCs or a T cell subset sorted from them (not recorded which). The sequence came from an adult woman who had mild COVID-19 (a few samples of this study predate the infection). Cell type and time point are not known. The rearrangement joins TRBV7-8 to TRBJ2-3; D is possibly TRBD2 (6 bases). The CDR3 nucleotides read TGTGCCAGCAGCTTAGGGGGCGGGATCAAAACAGATACGCAGTATTTT. It is translated as CASSLGGGIKTDTQYF.